This entry describes one T cell receptor beta chain. The sample originates from a study of T cells after yellow fever vaccination. After removal of 4 bases from V and 7 bases from J, the junction contained 9 bases not matched to a gene. The CDR3 length is 14 residues. From germline, CDR1 is LNHNV and CDR2 YYDKDF (reference sequence). MiXCR was run by TCRdb on the 5' RACE reads, yielding one entry per CDR3 protein. Counted here are about 310,000 distinct CDR3 sequences, approximately 3.8% occurring once; the ten biggest clones make up about a quarter. The receptor was derived from a man younger than 30 who received the YFV17D yellow fever vaccine. This chain uses TRBV15 with TRBJ1-2; 7 bases align to TRBD1. This sample comprised PBMCs, obtained on the day of the yellow fever booster vaccination. The DNA of the CDR3 is TGTGCCACCAGCACAAGACAGGGACGGGGTGGCTACACCTTC. Residues: CATSTRQGRGGYTF.